This T cell receptor beta chain is drawn from a study of control samples from healthy donors and cancer patients. Trimming shortened V by 1 base and J by 7 bases, and 15 bases separated the two germline ends. Germline V gene sequence: CDR1 SGHRS, CDR2 YFSETQ. The CDR3 runs 15 residues. The protocol was immunoSEQ multiplex PCR, while the TCRdb copy is restricted to in-frame clones and leaves out a portion. The table lists 45,000 to 60,000 clones, over 70% of them singletons. What was sequenced was blood. V usage is TRBV5-1 and J usage is TRBJ2-1; tentatively, D is TRBD1 or TRBD2 (5 bases each). This sequence originates from a man between 65 and 80 years old in good health. For the CDR3, the DNA is TGCGCCAGCAGCTTGCTCCAGGGACGAGGGAATGAGCAGTTCTTC. Translation gives CASSLLQGRGNEQFF.